A single sample gave rise to the 15 T cell receptor beta chains below, sequenced in a study of blood T cell repertoires in COVID-19. Clones were read by immunoSEQ multiplex PCR, and TCRdb kept only the in-frame ones, dropping some. This table has more than 90,000 clones, roughly nine tenths appearing once. The sequenced material came from peripheral blood. The receptors come from a man aged 45 to 65 with acute or convalescent COVID-19.

The rearrangement joins TRBV2 to TRBJ2-3, with 11 nucleotides matching TRBD2. CDR1 and CDR2 from the germline V gene are SNHLY and FYNNEI. V lost 8 bases to trimming and J lost 14 bases; unmatched junction nucleotides: 9. The CDR3 runs to 12 residues. CDR3 sequence: CASHQLAGVMYF. Here the CDR3 DNA reads TGTGCCAGCCACCAACTAGCGGGGGTTATGTATTTT.

The J gene is TRBJ2-1, the V gene TRBV9, with a possible D match to TRBD1 (5 bases). Germline-derived CDR1 and CDR2 are SGDLS and YYNGEE. The CDR3 is 14 residues long. V shed 0 bases and J shed 7 bases, with 11 bases lying between them. CDR3 residues: CASSVGLSGNEQFF. For the CDR3, the DNA is TGTGCCAGCAGCGTAGGGCTGTCAGGGAATGAGCAGTTCTTC.

V is TRBV19 and J is TRBJ2-7; possibly TRBD2 for D (5 bases). Germline loops: CDR1 LNHDA, CDR2 SQIVND (reference sequence). V was clipped by 4 bases and J by 0 bases, with 7 bases between them. The CDR3 totals 13 residues. CDR3 coding DNA: TGTGCCAGTAGTACAGGACTCTCCTACGAGCAGTACTTC. It codes for CASSTGLSYEQYF.

The V call is TRBV18, the J call TRBJ1-3; D gene uncertain. Trimming left V 3 bases short and J 0 bases short, with 9 bases between. Germline loops: CDR1 KGHSH, CDR2 LQKENI. The CDR3 consists of 15 residues. The CDR3 loop reads CASSPRTSSGNTIYF. In DNA, the CDR3 is TGTGCCAGCTCACCCAGGACTTCCTCTGGAAACACCATATATTTT.

This clone was counted only a few times. V usage is TRBV10-3 and J usage is TRBJ2-2; 7 bases match TRBD1. J gave up 0 bases and V 5 bases, and 0 bases lay outside the gene matches. The CDR3 has 14 residues. Per the germline V gene, CDR1 is ENHRY and CDR2 is SYGVKD. CDR3 sequence reads: CAISQGANTGELFF. For the CDR3, the DNA is TGTGCCATCAGTCAGGGGGCGAACACCGGGGAGCTGTTTTTT.

The chain has TRBV11-2 and TRBJ2-1, with no clear D. This CDR3 spans 11 amino acids. Between the trimmed V and J ends, which lost 5 bases and 10 bases, there was a span of 9 bases. Germline lookup yields CDR1 SGHAT and CDR2 FQNNGV. CDR3 coding DNA: TGTGCCAGCAGCCCTTTTGAGGAGCAGTTCTTC. Its protein is CASSPFEEQFF.

The chain carries TRBV18 and TRBJ2-7, with D unclear. The germline V and J ends were trimmed by 3 bases and 0 bases, with 9 bases remaining between them. Germline V lookup: CDR1 KGHSH, CDR2 LQKENI. The CDR3 has 14 residues. The CDR3: CASSPALSSYEQYF. The CDR3 DNA is TGTGCCAGCTCACCCGCCTTGAGCTCCTACGAGCAGTACTTC.

This rearrangement joins TRBV19 to TRBJ1-3; 7 positions agree with TRBD1. Germline V gene data show CDR1 as LNHDA and CDR2 as SQIVND (reference sequence). V lost 4 bases to trimming and J lost 0 bases; unmatched junction nucleotides: 9. The CDR3 extends over 17 amino acids. The CDR3 loop is CASSNPGDSYSGNTIYF. The CDR3 DNA sequence: TGTGCCAGTAGTAACCCCGGGGACAGCTACTCTGGAAACACCATATATTTT. Variable domain in full (rest from reference TRBV19 and TRBJ1-3): DGGITQSPKYLFRKEGQNVTLSCEQNLNHDAMYWYRQDPGQGLRLIYYSQIVNDFQKGDIAEGYSVSREKKESFPLTVTSAQKNPTAFYLCASSNPGDSYSGNTIYFGEGSWLTVV.

The chain links TRBV15 to TRBJ1-2; a possible D gene is TRBD1 (5 bases). The V end lost 0 bases, the J end lost 5 bases, and 25 bases lay between the germline ends. The CDR3 is 19 residues long. The germline CDR1 and CDR2 sequences are LNHNV and YYDKDF (reference sequence). The CDR3 is CATSRDKGEGASSPYGYTF. The CDR3 region has the DNA TGTGCCACCAGCAGAGATAAAGGTGAAGGGGCGTCCTCCCCTTATGGCTACACCTTC. Together with reference TRBV15 and TRBJ1-2, the CDR3 gives the full variable domain: DAMVIQNPRYQVTQFGKPVTLSCSQTLNHNVMYWYQQKSSQAPKLLFHYYDKDFNNEADTPDNFQSRRPNTSFCFLDIRSPGLGDTAMYLCATSRDKGEGASSPYGYTFGSGTRLTVV.

The CDR3, as DNA: TGTGCCATCGCGGGGGATCAAGAGACCCAGTACTTC. It yields the protein CAIAGDQETQYF. The chain is built from TRBV25-1 and TRBJ2-5; the match to TRBD2 covers 7 bases. The CDR3 loop spans 12 amino acids. The V and J ends lost 10 bases and 2 bases, in that order; junction bases with no gene match: 4. CDR1 is MGHDK, CDR2 SYGVNS, per germline.

The DNA of the CDR3 is TGTGCCAGCAGCCAGACTAGCGGAGCCAAAAACATTCAGTACTTC. It is translated as CASSQTSGAKNIQYF. The V call is TRBV3-1 (or the pseudogene TRBV3-2), the J call TRBJ2-4; 9 nucleotides align to TRBD2. CDR1 and CDR2 from the germline V gene are LGHDT and YNNKEL (reference sequence). The trim removed 3 bases at V and 0 bases at J, leaving 0 bases unmatched. CDR3 size: 15 residues.

The chain combines TRBV30 with TRBJ1-5; no firm D call. Germline assignment: CDR1 GTSNPN and CDR2 SVGIG (reference sequence). CDR3 length: 14 amino acids. The germline V and J ends were trimmed by 0 bases and 3 bases, with 9 bases remaining between them. The CDR3 sequence is CAWSVYSNNQPQHF. The CDR3 DNA reads as TGTGCCTGGAGTGTTTACAGCAACAATCAGCCCCAGCATTTT.

This sequence joins TRBV6-6 and TRBJ1-1; D gene ambiguous. CDR1 and CDR2 (germline): MNHNY, SVGAGI (reference sequence). Trimming took off 4 bases at V and 4 bases at J, with 13 bases between the two ends. The CDR3 is 14 residues long. CDR3 protein: CASSSMERGTEAFF. The CDR3 region has the DNA TGTGCCAGCAGTTCCATGGAACGGGGCACTGAAGCTTTCTTT.

The V gene is TRBV2, the J gene TRBJ1-5, with D perhaps TRBD1 (5 bases). V lost 6 bases, J lost 7 bases, and 19 bases lay in between. CDR1 and CDR2 (germline): SNHLY, FYNNEI. This CDR3 contains 15 residues. CDR3 sequence reads: CASRTSQGVGQPQHF. The CDR3, as DNA: TGTGCCAGCAGAACTTCCCAGGGTGTCGGGCAGCCCCAGCATTTT.

The chain combines TRBV5-6 with TRBJ1-5; D gene unclear. The germline CDR1 and CDR2 sequences are SGHDT and YYEEEE. The CDR3 extends over 14 amino acids. V lost 0 bases and J lost 3, with 7 bases in between. This CDR3 is CASSLGRINQPQHF. DNA of the CDR3: TGTGCCAGCAGCTTGGGCAGAATCAATCAGCCCCAGCATTTT.